The rows below give T cell receptor delta chains drawn from one sample of a study of gamma-delta T cells after stem cell transplantation. TCRdb reanalysed the RT-PCR reads via CATT. The sample contains some 1,300 delta-chain clones, under 2% of which appear only once. Sample: gamma-delta T cells. These receptors were collected from a human donor. It is not recorded whose cells these are; they may come from a transplant donor. Both conserved end residues are part of each CDR3. D genes are given only for firm matches. The size of a clone is reported for some rows only, either as once, few or many, or as a class for expanded clones.

CDR3aa: CACDTVDRGSYTDKLIF; CDR3nt: TGTGCCTGTGACACAGTTGACCGGGGGTCGTACACCGATAAACTCATCTTT; v_gene: TRDV2; d_gene: NA; j_gene: TRDJ1; abundance: large
CDR3aa: CACDTVLGDTSSWDTRQMFF; CDR3nt: TGTGCCTGTGACACCGTTCTGGGGGATACAAGCTCCTGGGACACCCGACAGATGTTTTTC; v_gene: TRDV2; d_gene: TRDD3; j_gene: TRDJ3; abundance: medium-sized
CDR3aa: CACDLLGDARDDKLIF; CDR3nt: TGTGCCTGTGACCTACTGGGGGATGCCCGGGACGATAAACTCATCTTT; v_gene: TRDV2; d_gene: TRDD3; j_gene: TRDJ1; abundance: few
CDR3aa: CACDTVSSLLGDTLFDKLIF; CDR3nt: TGTGCCTGTGACACCGTAAGTTCCCTACTGGGGGATACGCTATTCGATAAACTCATCTTT; v_gene: TRDV2; d_gene: TRDD3; j_gene: TRDJ1; abundance: medium-sized
CDR3aa: CACDPVTGGSNTDKLIF; CDR3nt: TGTGCCTGTGACCCCGTTACTGGGGGCTCTAACACCGATAAACTCATCTTT; v_gene: TRDV2; d_gene: TRDD3; j_gene: TRDJ1; abundance: large
CDR3aa: CACDALGDEGGSTDKLIF; CDR3nt: TGTGCCTGTGACGCGCTGGGGGATGAGGGTGGCAGTACCGATAAACTCATCTTT; v_gene: TRDV2; d_gene: TRDD3; j_gene: TRDJ1; abundance: few
CDR3aa: CACDSLGAPTDKLIF; CDR3nt: TGTGCCTGTGACTCGTTGGGGGCCCCCACCGATAAACTCATCTTT; v_gene: TRDV2; d_gene: NA; j_gene: TRDJ1; abundance: large
CDR3aa: CACDTLAGGLSDKLIF; CDR3nt: TGTGCCTGTGACACCCTAGCTGGGGGATTATCCGATAAACTCATCTTT; v_gene: TRDV2; d_gene: TRDD3; j_gene: TRDJ1; abundance: large
CDR3aa: CACDTVLPWGNKYTDKLIF; CDR3nt: TGTGCCTGTGACACCGTACTGCCCTGGGGGAATAAGTACACCGATAAACTCATCTTT; v_gene: TRDV2; d_gene: TRDD3; j_gene: TRDJ1; abundance: NA
CDR3aa: CACDTVRGSGSWDTRQMFF; CDR3nt: TGTGCCTGTGACACCGTAAGGGGAAGTGGCTCCTGGGACACCCGACAGATGTTTTTC; v_gene: TRDV2; d_gene: NA; j_gene: TRDJ3; abundance: large
CDR3aa: CACDRVLGDTTWDTRQMFF; CDR3nt: TGTGCCTGTGACAGAGTACTGGGGGATACAACCTGGGACACCCGACAGATGTTTTTC; v_gene: TRDV2; d_gene: TRDD3; j_gene: TRDJ3; abundance: large
CDR3aa: CACDSITGGYGTDKLIF; CDR3nt: TGTGCCTGTGACTCCATTACTGGGGGATACGGGACCGATAAACTCATCTTT; v_gene: TRDV2; d_gene: TRDD3; j_gene: TRDJ1; abundance: large
CDR3aa: CACDNVGEKPYTDKLIF; CDR3nt: TGTGCCTGTGACAACGTGGGGGAAAAACCTTACACCGATAAACTCATCTTT; v_gene: TRDV2; d_gene: TRDD3; j_gene: TRDJ1; abundance: large